Each of the 30 T cell receptor beta chains below was sequenced from the same sample in a study of T cell responses to AZD1222 COVID-19 vaccine. Libraries were prepared by immunoSEQ multiplex PCR; TCRdb keeps only in-frame clonotypes and omits some of them. Of about 110,000 clones listed, about 90% are singletons. The sequenced sample was peripheral blood, obtained 28 days after the second AZD1222 dose. The receptor set was obtained from an adult who received the AZD1222 COVID-19 vaccine.

V and J are TRBV2 and TRBJ1-6, with unresolved D. There are 15 residues in the CDR3. CDR1 and CDR2 (germline): SNHLY, FYNNEI. V dropped 4 bases and J dropped 0 bases, with 7 bases sitting between them. The CDR3 DNA follows: TGTGCCAGCAGTGTCAGGAGCTCCTATAATTCACCCCTCCACTTT. It is translated as CASSVRSSYNSPLHF. The whole variable domain, filled in from reference TRBV2 and TRBJ1-6, reads EPEVTQTPSHQVTQMGQEVILRCVPISNHLYFYWYRQILGQKVEFLVSFYNNEISEKSEIFDDQFSVERPDGSNFTLKIRSTKLEDSAMYFCASSVRSSYNSPLHFGNGTRLTVT.

The chain joins TRBV6-5 to TRBJ1-1; no clear D gene. CDR1 and CDR2 (germline): MNHEY, SVGAGI. The CDR3 is 13 amino acids. The germline V and J ends were trimmed by 4 bases and 1 base, with 7 bases remaining between them. CDR3 region: CASSSEGNTEAFF. For the CDR3, the DNA is TGTGCCAGCAGTTCAGAAGGGAACACTGAAGCTTTCTTT.

The chain employs TRBV6-1 and TRBJ2-7; D is unresolved. Germline V gene data show CDR1 as MNHNS and CDR2 as SASEGT. The CDR3 consists of 17 residues. The V end lost 4 bases, the J end lost 2 bases, and 21 bases lay between the germline ends. The CDR3 protein is CASSVQLGSLLAYEQYF. DNA of the CDR3: TGTGCCAGCAGTGTGCAGCTAGGAAGTCTATTGGCCTACGAGCAGTACTTC.

The CDR3 region is CASSTRGSNQPQHF. CDR3 in DNA: TGTGCCAGTAGTACCCGGGGAAGCAATCAGCCCCAGCATTTT. The chain has TRBV19 and TRBJ1-5; D unresolved. Trimming took 4 bases from V and 1 from J, leaving 8 bases between them. CDR3 length equals 14 residues. Germline V gene lookup returns CDR1 LNHDA and CDR2 SQIVND (reference sequence).

The chain is built from TRBV15 and TRBJ2-7; the D is unclear. Germline assignment: CDR1 LNHNV and CDR2 YYDKDF (reference sequence). V shed 0 bases and J shed 1 base, with 13 bases lying between them. The CDR3 covers 16 residues. CDR3: CATSREGPRASYEQYF. The DNA for the CDR3 is TGTGCCACCAGCAGAGAAGGGCCCCGGGCGTCCTACGAGCAGTACTTC.

V is TRBV19 and J is TRBJ1-2, with D maybe TRBD1 (6 bases). The germline V gene encodes CDR1 LNHDA and CDR2 SQIVND (reference sequence). This CDR3 comprises 17 residues. V lost 3 bases and J lost 10, with 27 bases in between. The CDR3 is CASSILRGQGGRTDYTF. Written as DNA, the CDR3 is TGTGCCAGTAGTATCCTCCGGGGGCAGGGCGGGAGAACTGACTACACCTTC.

The chain links TRBV7-2 to TRBJ2-2; 12 nucleotides match TRBD2. Trimming removed 2 bases from V and 7 bases from J; junction bases left unmatched: 5. Germline-derived CDR1 and CDR2 are SGHTA and FQGNSA. The CDR3 length is 16 residues. CDR3 bases: TGTGCCAGCAGCTTACTAGCGGGGGGGCATGTCGGGGAGCTGTTTTTT. It encodes CASSLLAGGHVGELFF.

The DNA for the CDR3 is TGTGCCAGCTCAACGGACGGGACACGGAATTCACCCCTCCACTTT. Translation: CASSTDGTRNSPLHF. The chain is built from TRBV18 and TRBJ1-6; maybe TRBD1 (6 bases). With 5 bases removed from V and 7 bases from J, the gap between germline ends came to 15 bases. Germline loops: CDR1 KGHSH, CDR2 LQKENI. This CDR3 is built from 15 residues.

The chain recombines TRBV6-4 with TRBJ1-5, with TRBD1 as a possible D gene (5 bases). The CDR3 consists of 13 residues. Deletions cut 7 bases from V and 1 base from J, with 8 bases between. Looked up from germline, CDR1 is MRHNA and CDR2 is SNTAGT. The CDR3 sequence is CASNGDSNQPQHF. Here the CDR3 DNA reads TGTGCCAGCAATGGGGACAGCAATCAGCCCCAGCATTTT.

The rearrangement joins TRBV28 to TRBJ1-2; D is uncertain. Trimming cost V 5 bases and J 8 bases, with 12 bases left between them. The CDR3 extends over 12 amino acids. In germline, CDR1 is MDHEN, CDR2 SYDVKM. The CDR3 DNA is TGTGCCAGCAGTCCGAGAACTGAGGGCTACACCTTC. Protein: CASSPRTEGYTF.

CDR3 bases: TGTGCCAGCAGCACTTATGGACGGGGAAGCGACTATGGCTACACCTTC. It codes for CASSTYGRGSDYGYTF. The V and J genes are TRBV11-1 and TRBJ1-2, with D unresolved. Looked up from germline, CDR1 is SGHAT and CDR2 is FQDESV (reference sequence). This CDR3 has 16 amino acids. V lost 5 bases and J 3 bases, leaving 19 bases between the germline ends.

The chain recombines TRBV10-3 with TRBJ1-1; no clear D gene. Trimming pared 3 bases from V and 5 bases from J, leaving 13 bases between. CDR1 and CDR2 from the germline V gene are ENHRY and SYGVKD. The CDR3 has 14 amino acids. DNA of the CDR3: TGTGCCATCAGTGACGCGGGCGGAAGGACTGAAGCTTTCTTT. Translated, it gives CAISDAGGRTEAFF.

The gene calls are TRBV7-9 and TRBJ1-5, with 7 bases matching TRBD1. V dropped 7 bases and J dropped 5; count of bases not matched to a gene: 5. CDR3 length: 13 amino acids. Germline CDR1 reads SEHNR; CDR2 reads FQNEAQ (reference sequence). CDR3 amino acids: CASTGQVDQPQHF. CDR3 coding DNA: TGTGCCAGCACAGGACAGGTTGATCAGCCCCAGCATTTT.

The chain couples TRBV7-2 to TRBJ1-1; D remains unclear. The CDR3 extends over 14 amino acids. The germline V and J ends were trimmed by 5 bases and 4 bases, with 14 bases remaining between them. CDR1 SGHTA and CDR2 FQGNSA come from the germline V gene. The CDR3 loop is CASSPRYFGTEAFF. The DNA of the CDR3 is TGTGCCAGCAGCCCTAGGTATTTCGGCACTGAAGCTTTCTTT.

J is TRBJ2-2 and V is TRBV4-1, with TRBD2 as a possible D gene (6 bases). CDR3 length equals 18 residues. The germline V gene has CDR1 MGHRA and CDR2 YSYEKL. Trimming took 1 base from V and 1 from J, leaving 16 bases between them. The CDR3 DNA follows: TGCGCCAGCAGCCAAGTTTTCTACGGGAGTAAGAACACCGGGGAGCTGTTTTTT. Its protein is CASSQVFYGSKNTGELFF.

V and J are TRBV6-5 and TRBJ1-1, with TRBD1 as a possible D gene (6 bases). This CDR3 has 15 residues. The germline V gene encodes CDR1 MNHEY and CDR2 SVGAGI. V dropped 0 bases and J dropped 5 bases, with 13 bases sitting between them. This CDR3 is CASSYSVGGGTEAFF. In nucleotides, the CDR3 is TGTGCCAGCAGTTACTCGGTAGGGGGAGGGACTGAAGCTTTCTTT.

This clone has a single count. The V gene is TRBV18, the J gene TRBJ2-6; D gene ambiguous. CDR1 and CDR2 from the germline V gene are KGHSH and LQKENI. The V end lost 1 base, the J end lost 2 bases, and 9 bases lay between the germline ends. The CDR3 contains 16 residues. For the CDR3, the DNA is TGTGCCAGCTCACCACTTATTTCTCCTGGGGCCAACGTCCTGACTTTC. Translated, it gives CASSPLISPGANVLTF.

V and J are TRBV6-5 and TRBJ1-1; 7 nucleotides match TRBD1. CDR3 length: 14 residues. Trimming removed 6 bases from V and 4 bases from J; junction bases left unmatched: 8. Germline CDR1 MNHEY, CDR2 SVGAGI. CDR3 residues: CASSKTGVGTEAFF. The CDR3, as DNA: TGTGCCAGCAGCAAAACAGGGGTCGGCACTGAAGCTTTCTTT.

This clone occurred once. This chain links TRBV12-3 or TRBV12-4 with TRBJ2-1; D possibly corresponds to TRBD2 (5 bases). Trimming took 1 base from V and 12 from J, leaving 10 bases between them. This CDR3 comprises 12 residues. CDR3 amino acids: CASSLGPAGQFF. CDR3 DNA: TGTGCCAGCAGTTTAGGACCCGCGGGGCAGTTCTTC.

The rearrangement links TRBV9 to TRBJ1-1; possible D gene TRBD1, 6 bases. The V end lost 4 bases, the J end lost 1 base, and 14 bases lay between the germline ends. Germline CDR1 reads SGDLS; CDR2 reads YYNGEE. There are 15 residues in the CDR3. In DNA form, the CDR3 reads TGTGCCAGCAGCCCTCAGACAGGCCGGAACACTGAAGCTTTCTTT. Translated, it gives CASSPQTGRNTEAFF.

This clone was detected only once. The rearrangement uses TRBV5-1 and TRBJ1-1; TRBD1 matches 8 bases. Germline CDR1 is SGHRS and CDR2 is YFSETQ. J lost 3 bases, V lost 5 bases, and 6 bases had no gene match. CDR3 length equals 14 residues. As DNA, the CDR3 is TGCGCCAGCAGTCCTCAGGGGGCGTACACTGAAGCTTTCTTT. Its protein is CASSPQGAYTEAFF. Based on the CDR3 plus reference TRBV5-1 and TRBJ1-1, the full variable domain is KAGVTQTPRYLIKTRGQQVTLSCSPISGHRSVSWYQQTPGQGLQFLFEYFSETQRNKGNFPGRFSGRQFSNSRSEMNVSTLELGDSALYLCASSPQGAYTEAFFGQGTRLTVV.

The V gene is TRBV7-2, the J gene TRBJ1-5, with a possible D match to TRBD1 (6 bases). CDR1 and CDR2 from the germline V gene are SGHTA and FQGNSA. V was cut by 5 bases and J by 1 base, with 18 bases left in between. This CDR3 comprises 17 residues. The CDR3 here is CASSLTGHHYSNQPQHF. The CDR3 DNA is TGTGCCAGCAGCCTTACAGGGCACCATTACAGCAATCAGCCCCAGCATTTT.

The genes are TRBV27 and TRBJ2-1; 13 bases are shared with TRBD2. Germline CDR1 MNHEY, CDR2 SMNVEV (reference sequence). V lost 5 bases and J lost 13; bases outside the gene matches: 11. The CDR3 runs to 15 residues. CDR3 coding DNA: TGTGCCAGCAGTGGGGGACTAGCGGGAACGGTAGAACAGTTCTTC. Protein: CASSGGLAGTVEQFF.

V usage is TRBV11-3 and J usage is TRBJ2-1; no definite D call. Germline V gene sequence: CDR1 SGHNT, CDR2 YENEEA. V was cut by 0 bases and J by 8 bases, with 8 bases left in between. The CDR3 is 13 amino acids. The CDR3 DNA reads as TGTGCCAGCAGCTTAGATACCAGAGATGAGCAGTTCTTC. Amino acids: CASSLDTRDEQFF.

The chain combines TRBV5-1 with TRBJ1-6; D unresolved. The CDR3 runs 15 residues. V was trimmed by 2 bases and J by 0 bases, leaving 6 bases between them. Germline CDR1 SGHRS, CDR2 YFSETQ. DNA of the CDR3: TGCGCCAGCAGCTTTACAAGCTCCTATAATTCACCCCTCCACTTT. It translates to CASSFTSSYNSPLHF.

The chain has TRBV5-6 and TRBJ1-2; D unclear. The germline gives CDR1 SGHDT, CDR2 YYEEEE. The V gene lost 2 bases and the J gene lost 2 bases, with 10 bases spanning the gap. This CDR3 region has 14 residues. The CDR3, as DNA: TGTGCCAGCAGCTTAGAGGAGACAAACTATGGCTACACCTTC. Translating it yields CASSLEETNYGYTF.

The chain combines TRBV2 with TRBJ2-2, with D maybe TRBD1 (6 bases). Trimming removed 9 bases from V and 7 bases from J, with 18 bases in between. This CDR3 has 14 amino acids. In germline, CDR1 is SNHLY, CDR2 FYNNEI. The CDR3 region is CASRKGDGGGELFF. The CDR3 nucleotides are TGTGCCAGTAGAAAGGGGGACGGTGGCGGGGAGCTGTTTTTT.

This sequence joins TRBV6-5 and TRBJ2-7; 14 nucleotides match TRBD2. V shed 6 bases and J 2 bases; nucleotides not matched to a gene: 6. The V gene's germline CDR1 is MNHEY and CDR2 SVGAGI. CDR3 length equals 16 residues. CDR3 sequence reads: CASRYRLAGGPYEQYF. CDR3 DNA sequence: TGTGCCAGCAGATACCGACTAGCGGGAGGGCCCTACGAGCAGTACTTC.

This chain joins TRBV19 and TRBJ1-2; possibly TRBD1 for D (5 bases). The germline V and J ends were trimmed by 6 bases and 4 bases, with 9 bases remaining between them. This CDR3 is 12 amino acids long. Germline V gene sequence: CDR1 LNHDA, CDR2 SQIVND (reference sequence). In DNA form, the CDR3 reads TGTGCCAGTAGCCCCGGGGCCTATGGCTACACCTTC. Translating it yields CASSPGAYGYTF.

The chain carries TRBV18 and TRBJ2-3; weak D call: TRBD2 (6 bases). The germline CDR1 and CDR2 sequences are KGHSH and LQKENI. CDR3 length equals 17 residues. V was clipped by 0 bases and J by 3 bases, with 16 bases between them. The CDR3, as DNA: TGTGCCAGCTCACCACCGGGGGGTCAGGAGACTACAGATACGCAGTATTTT. The encoded protein is CASSPPGGQETTDTQYF.